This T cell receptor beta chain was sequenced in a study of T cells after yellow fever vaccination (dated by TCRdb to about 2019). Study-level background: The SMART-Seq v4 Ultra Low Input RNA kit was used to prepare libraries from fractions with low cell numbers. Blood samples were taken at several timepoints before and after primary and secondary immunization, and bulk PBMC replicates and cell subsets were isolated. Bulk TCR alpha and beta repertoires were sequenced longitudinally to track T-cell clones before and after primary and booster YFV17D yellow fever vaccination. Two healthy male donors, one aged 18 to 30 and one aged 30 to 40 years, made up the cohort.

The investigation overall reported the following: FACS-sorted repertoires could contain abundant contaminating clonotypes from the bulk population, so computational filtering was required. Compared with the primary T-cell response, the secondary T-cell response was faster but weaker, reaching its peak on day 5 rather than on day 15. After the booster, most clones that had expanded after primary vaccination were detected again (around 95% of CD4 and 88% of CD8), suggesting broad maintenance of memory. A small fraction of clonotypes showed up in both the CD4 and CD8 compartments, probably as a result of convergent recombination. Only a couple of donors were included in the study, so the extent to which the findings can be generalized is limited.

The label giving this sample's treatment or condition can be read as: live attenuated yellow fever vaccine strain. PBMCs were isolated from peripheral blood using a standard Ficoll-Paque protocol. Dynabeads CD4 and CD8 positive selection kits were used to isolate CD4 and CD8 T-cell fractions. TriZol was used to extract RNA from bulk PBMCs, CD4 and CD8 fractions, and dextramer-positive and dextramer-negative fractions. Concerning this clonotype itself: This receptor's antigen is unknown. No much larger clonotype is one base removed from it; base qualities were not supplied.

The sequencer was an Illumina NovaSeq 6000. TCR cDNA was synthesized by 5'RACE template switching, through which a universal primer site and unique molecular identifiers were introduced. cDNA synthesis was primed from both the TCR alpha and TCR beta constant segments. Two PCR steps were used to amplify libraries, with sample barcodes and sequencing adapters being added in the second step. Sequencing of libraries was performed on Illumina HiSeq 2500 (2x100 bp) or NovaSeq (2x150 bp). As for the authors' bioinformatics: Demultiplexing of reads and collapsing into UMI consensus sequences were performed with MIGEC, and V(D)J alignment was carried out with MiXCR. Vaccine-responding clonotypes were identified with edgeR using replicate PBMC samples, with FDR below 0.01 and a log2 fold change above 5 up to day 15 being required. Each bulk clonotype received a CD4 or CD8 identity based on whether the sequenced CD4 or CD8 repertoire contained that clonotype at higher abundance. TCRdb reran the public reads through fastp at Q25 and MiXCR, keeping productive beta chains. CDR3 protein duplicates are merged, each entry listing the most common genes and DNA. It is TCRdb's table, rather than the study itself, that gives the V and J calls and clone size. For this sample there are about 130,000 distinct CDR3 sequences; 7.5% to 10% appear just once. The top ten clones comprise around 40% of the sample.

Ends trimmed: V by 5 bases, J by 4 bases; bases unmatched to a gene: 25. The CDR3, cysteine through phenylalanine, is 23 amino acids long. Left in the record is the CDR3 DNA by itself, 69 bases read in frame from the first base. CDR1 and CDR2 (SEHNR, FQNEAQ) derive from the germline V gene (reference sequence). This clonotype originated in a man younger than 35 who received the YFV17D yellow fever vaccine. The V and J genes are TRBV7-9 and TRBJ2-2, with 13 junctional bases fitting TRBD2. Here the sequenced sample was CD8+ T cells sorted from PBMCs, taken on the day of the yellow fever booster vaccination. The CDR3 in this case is CASSTDGPRTSGGALGATGELFF. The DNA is TGTGCCAGCAGCACTGATGGTCCCCGGACTAGCGGGGGCGCCCTGGGTGCCACCGGGGAGCTGTTTTTT.